Listed below are T cell receptor beta chains from one sample, sequenced in a study of cytomegalovirus exposure and HLA in healthy donors. Here immunoSEQ multiplex PCR was the method, and the copy in TCRdb shows in-frame clones only, minus some. The sample shows 120,000 to 150,000 clones, 70% to 85% of them seen only once. The sequenced sample consisted of PBMCs. These receptors all stem from a woman between 35 and 50 years old in good health and CMV-seronegative. The CDR3 runs from the conserved cysteine through the conserved F or W. A D gene is named only where the DNA matches it firmly. Rows may omit the clone size; those that give it use once, few, many or a size class.

clone size | J gene | D gene | V gene | CDR3 DNA | CDR3 protein
- | TRBJ2-5 | - | TRBV6-1 | TGTGCCAGCAGTGAAGTTCAGGGGAGTCAAGGGACCCAGTACTTC | CASSEVQGSQGTQYF
- | TRBJ2-3 | - | TRBV7-2 | TGTGCCAGCAGCTTAGGGGCCAAAGATACGCAGTATTTT | CASSLGAKDTQYF
- | TRBJ2-7 | - | TRBV6-5 | TGTGCCAGCAGTTACGGTGGCGGCACGGAGCAGTACTTC | CASSYGGGTEQYF
- | TRBJ1-1 | - | TRBV2 | TGTGCCAGCAGTGGCGACAGCGCTGAAGCTTTCTTT | CASSGDSAEAFF
- | TRBJ2-1 | TRBD2 | TRBV7-9 | TGTGCCAGCAGCCCATGGACTAGCGGGACTAACAATGAGCAGTTCTTC | CASSPWTSGTNNEQFF
- | TRBJ2-7 | TRBD2 | TRBV6-1 | TGTGCCAGCAGCCTAGCGGGAGGGGTGTACGAGCAGTACTTC | CASSLAGGVYEQYF
- | TRBJ1-2 | TRBD1 | TRBV28 | TGTGCCAGCAGCAGAATCGGGACAGGGGACTCATATGGCTACACCTTC | CASSRIGTGDSYGYTF
- | TRBJ2-5 | - | TRBV7-3 | TGTGCCAGCAGCCTATTGTTTCTAAAGACCCAGTACTTC | CASSLLFLKTQYF
- | TRBJ1-2 | - | TRBV7-9 | TGTGCCAGCAGCTTAGAAGGAGGTTATGGCTACACCTTC | CASSLEGGYGYTF
- | TRBJ1-2 | TRBD1 | TRBV7-2 | TGTGCCAGCAGCTGGGGGACAGGAAACTATGGCTACACCTTC | CASSWGTGNYGYTF
few | TRBJ1-2 | TRBD1 | TRBV9 | TGTGCCAGCAGCCCAGTGGGACAGAACTATGGCTACACCTTC | CASSPVGQNYGYTF
once | TRBJ1-5 | - | TRBV28 | TGTGCCAGCAGCCGTACTAGCAGCAATCAGCCCCAGCATTTT | CASSRTSSNQPQHF
- | TRBJ2-5 | TRBD2 | TRBV4-3 | TGCGCCAGCAGCCAGAGAGCGGGAGGGCAGGAGACCCAGTACTTC | CASSQRAGGQETQYF
- | TRBJ2-1 | - | TRBV30 | TGTGCCTGGAAGGTAAAGGGACAAACCTACAATGAGCAGTTCTTC | CAWKVKGQTYNEQFF
once | TRBJ2-7 | TRBD2 | TRBV30 | TGTGCCTGGAGTCCAGGACTAGCGGGAGGGCCTTGGGGGGAGCAGTACTTC | CAWSPGLAGGPWGEQYF
- | TRBJ2-1 | TRBD2 | TRBV6-5 | TGTGCCAGCAGTCCATCTAGGACTAGCTATCAAGGGGAGTTCTTC | CASSPSRTSYQGEFF
- | TRBJ2-7 | TRBD2 | TRBV28 | TGTGCCAGCAGGGAAACTAGCGGGAGATCCCCTCAAGTCTCCTACGAGCAGTACTTC | CASRETSGRSPQVSYEQYF
- | TRBJ2-7 | - | TRBV7-9 | TGTGCCAGCAGCTCGTTGGGGGGTACCCGGCCCTACGAGCAGTACTTC | CASSSLGGTRPYEQYF
- | TRBJ2-1 | - | TRBV7-7 | TGTGCTAGCGGTCATAACAACAATGAGCAGTTCTTC | CASGHNNNEQFF
- | TRBJ2-1 | - | TRBV5-1 | TGCGCCAGCAGCTTGGGGGACACAAATGAGCAGTTCTTC | CASSLGDTNEQFF
- | TRBJ2-2 | TRBD2 | TRBV27 | TGTGCCAGCTCGACTAGCGGGGGGGTACCTACCGGGGAGCTGTTTTTT | CASSTSGGVPTGELFF
- | TRBJ1-1 | - | TRBV5-1 | TGCGCCAGCAGCGATCAGGGAGGAAACACTGAAGCTTTCTTT | CASSDQGGNTEAFF
- | TRBJ1-5 | - | TRBV5-4 | TGTGCCAGCAGCTTGCCAGGGTTAGATCAGCCCCAGCATTTT | CASSLPGLDQPQHF
- | TRBJ2-1 | TRBD2 | TRBV7-8 | TGTGCCAGCAGCTTAGCCGGGACTAGCGAGTCAGAGCAGTTCTTC | CASSLAGTSESEQFF
- | TRBJ1-1 | - | TRBV5-1 | TGCGCCAGCAGCTTGGAAGGGGTGGGCACTGAAGCTTTCTTT | CASSLEGVGTEAFF
- | TRBJ2-1 | - | TRBV7-3 | TGTGCCAGCAGCGTGGTAGCGGACTCCTACAATGAGCAGTTCTTC | CASSVVADSYNEQFF
- | TRBJ1-1 | - | TRBV19 | TGTGCCAGTAATACGGGGAACACTGAAGCTTTCTTT | CASNTGNTEAFF
- | TRBJ2-3 | TRBD2 | TRBV27 | TGTGCCAGCCGAACCCGGACTAGCGGGAGGCCTACACAGACAGATACGCAGTATTTT | CASRTRTSGRPTQTDTQYF
- | TRBJ2-1 | - | TRBV4-1 | TGCGCCAGCAGCCAAGTGGCAGCGTCGAGCTCCTACAATGAGCAGTTCTTC | CASSQVAASSSYNEQFF
- | TRBJ1-4 | - | TRBV28 | TGTGCCAGCAGTACCTCGACCGGGACTGGGGAAAAACTGTTTTTT | CASSTSTGTGEKLFF
- | TRBJ2-1 | - | TRBV5-1 | TGCGCCAGCAGCTTGGACGGGACAAGGGGACCGGACAATGAGCAGTTCTTC | CASSLDGTRGPDNEQFF
- | TRBJ1-1 | - | TRBV7-2 | TGTGCCAGCAGCTTCCGCCCCCGCGCGAACACTGAAGCTTTCTTT | CASSFRPRANTEAFF
- | TRBJ1-2 | - | TRBV4-3 | TGCGCCAGCAGCCAAGCACCGGGGTCTACTAACTATGGCTACACCTTC | CASSQAPGSTNYGYTF
once | TRBJ1-1 | - | TRBV7-6 | TGTGCCAGCAGCCTGGGGAGGATCCCTGAAGCTTTCTTT | CASSLGRIPEAFF
- | TRBJ1-1 | TRBD1 | TRBV7-2 | TGTGCCAGCAGCCCAGGACAGGGGAGTTACACTGAAGCTTTCTTT | CASSPGQGSYTEAFF
- | TRBJ1-1 | - | TRBV28 | TGTGCCAGCAGGCGACAGCGCACTGAAGCTTTCTTT | CASRRQRTEAFF
- | TRBJ1-4 | - | TRBV5-8 | TGTGCCAGCAGCTTGATTAGTGAAAAACTGTTTTTT | CASSLISEKLFF
- | TRBJ2-2 | TRBD2 | TRBV9 | TGTGCCAGCAGCATGGGACTAGCGGGTCCTTACACCGGGGAGCTGTTTTTT | CASSMGLAGPYTGELFF
once | TRBJ2-7 | TRBD1 | TRBV6-5 | TGTGCCGGCCATACTGCCGGGACAGGGGCTTTCGAGCAGTACTTC | CAGHTAGTGAFEQYF
few | TRBJ2-7 | - | TRBV11-2 | TGTGCCAGCAGCCTTGTACGGGTGGCCTACGAGCAGTACTTC | CASSLVRVAYEQYF
- | TRBJ1-5 | - | TRBV7-2 | TGTGCCAGCAGCCTCGTCCAGGGTGGAAGTCAGCCCCAGCATTTT | CASSLVQGGSQPQHF
- | TRBJ1-1 | - | TRBV4-1 | TGCGCCAGCAGCCAAGTAGGGGGTACTGAAGCTTTCTTT | CASSQVGGTEAFF
- | TRBJ2-1 | TRBD2 | TRBV9 | TGTGCCAGCAGCGGGCGGGAGTGGGGGGACCCTACCTACAATGAGCAGTTCTTC | CASSGREWGDPTYNEQFF
- | TRBJ2-7 | TRBD1 | TRBV9 | TGTGCCAGCAGCTCACCGCCGGGACAGGGGGCAAGGCCTTACGAGCAGTACTTC | CASSSPPGQGARPYEQYF
- | TRBJ1-2 | TRBD1 | TRBV7-2 | TGTGCCAGCAGCCCTAGGACAGGGGGCACCTATGGCTACACCTTC | CASSPRTGGTYGYTF
- | TRBJ2-5 | - | TRBV2 | TGTGCCAGCAGTGAGTTACTAGGTTGGGAGGCCCAGTACTTC | CASSELLGWEAQYF
- | TRBJ2-1 | TRBD2 | TRBV30 | TGTGCCTGGAGTGTACGACCCTCGGGACTAGCGGGAAGGTACAATGAGCAGTTCTTC | CAWSVRPSGLAGRYNEQFF
- | TRBJ2-7 | - | TRBV10-2 | TGCGCCACCACCCCCAGGGGTCGACACGAGCAGTACTTC | CATTPRGRHEQYF
- | TRBJ1-1 | TRBD1 | TRBV5-4 | TGTGCCAGCAGCACACAGGGGAGCACTGAAGCTTTCTTT | CASSTQGSTEAFF
- | TRBJ2-7 | TRBD1 | TRBV27 | TGTGCCAGCAGTTTGTCCGGGACAGGGGAAGACGAGCAGTACTTC | CASSLSGTGEDEQYF